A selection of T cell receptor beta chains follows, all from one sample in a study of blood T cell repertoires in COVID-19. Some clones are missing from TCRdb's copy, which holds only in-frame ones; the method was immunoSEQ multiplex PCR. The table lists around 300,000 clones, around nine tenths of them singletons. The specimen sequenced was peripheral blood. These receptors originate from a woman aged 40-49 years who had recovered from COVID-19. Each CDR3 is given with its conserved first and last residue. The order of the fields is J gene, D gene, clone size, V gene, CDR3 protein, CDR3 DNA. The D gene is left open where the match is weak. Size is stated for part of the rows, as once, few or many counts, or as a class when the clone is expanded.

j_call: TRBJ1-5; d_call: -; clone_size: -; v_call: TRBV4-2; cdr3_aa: CASSPPSGQPQHF; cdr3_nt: TGTGCCAGCAGCCCACCCAGCGGCCAGCCCCAGCATTTT
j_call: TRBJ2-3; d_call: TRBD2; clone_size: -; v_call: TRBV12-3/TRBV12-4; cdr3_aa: CASRTSGRAQYF; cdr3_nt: TGTGCCAGCAGGACTAGCGGGAGGGCGCAGTATTTT
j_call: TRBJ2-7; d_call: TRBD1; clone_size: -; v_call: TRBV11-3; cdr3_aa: CASRGQGHPEQYF; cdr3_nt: TGTGCCAGCCGGGGACAGGGTCATCCCGAGCAGTACTTC
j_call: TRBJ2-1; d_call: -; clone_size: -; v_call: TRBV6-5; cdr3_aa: CAGSASSYNEQFF; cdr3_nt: TGTGCCGGCTCAGCGAGCTCCTACAATGAGCAGTTCTTC
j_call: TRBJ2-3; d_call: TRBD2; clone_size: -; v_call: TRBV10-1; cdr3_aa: CASSAGTSGFTDTQYF; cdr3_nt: TGCGCCAGCAGCGCCGGGACTAGCGGATTCACAGATACGCAGTATTTT
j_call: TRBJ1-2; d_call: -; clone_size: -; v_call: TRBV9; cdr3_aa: CASSHKAGTPLNYGYTF; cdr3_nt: TGTGCCAGCAGCCATAAAGCAGGGACTCCTCTTAACTATGGCTACACCTTC
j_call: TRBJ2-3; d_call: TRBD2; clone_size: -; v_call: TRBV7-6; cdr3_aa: CASSLVLAGDLDTQYF; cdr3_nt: TGTGCCAGCAGCTTAGTACTAGCGGGAGATCTAGATACGCAGTATTTT
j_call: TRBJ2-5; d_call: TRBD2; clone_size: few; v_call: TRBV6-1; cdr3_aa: CASSAGLAGFAETQYF; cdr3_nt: TGTGCCAGCAGTGCGGGACTAGCGGGATTCGCGGAGACCCAGTACTTC
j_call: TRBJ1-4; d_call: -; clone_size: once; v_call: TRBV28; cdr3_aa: CATTSGAANEKLFF; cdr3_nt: TGTGCCACTACGTCAGGGGCAGCTAATGAAAAACTGTTTTTT
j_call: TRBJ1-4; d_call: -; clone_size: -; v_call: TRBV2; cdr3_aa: CASGGQTNEKLFF; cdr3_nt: TGTGCCAGCGGAGGGCAAACTAATGAAAAACTGTTTTTT
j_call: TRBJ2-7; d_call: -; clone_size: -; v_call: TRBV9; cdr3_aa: CASSVGSGVHEQYF; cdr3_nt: TGTGCCAGCAGCGTAGGGTCAGGGGTGCACGAGCAGTACTTC
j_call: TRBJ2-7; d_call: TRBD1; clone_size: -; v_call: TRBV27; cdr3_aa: CASSNSDRAGEQYF; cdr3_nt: TGTGCCAGCAGTAACTCGGACAGGGCTGGCGAGCAGTACTTC
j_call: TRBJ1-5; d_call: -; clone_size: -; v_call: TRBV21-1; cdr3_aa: CASSKVAGRVGQPQHF; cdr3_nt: TGTGCCAGCAGCAAAGTAGCCGGTCGGGTCGGTCAGCCCCAGCATTTT
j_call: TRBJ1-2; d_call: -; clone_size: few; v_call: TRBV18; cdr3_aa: CASSPRLTGDREFGYTF; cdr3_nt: TGTGCCAGCTCACCAAGGTTGACTGGGGACCGGGAGTTTGGCTACACCTTC
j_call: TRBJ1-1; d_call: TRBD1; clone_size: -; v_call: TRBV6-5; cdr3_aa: CASRPGQGAEAFF; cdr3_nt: TGTGCCAGCAGGCCGGGACAGGGGGCTGAAGCTTTCTTT
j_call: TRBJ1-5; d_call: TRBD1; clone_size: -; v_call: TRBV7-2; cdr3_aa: CASSAGQGRNQPQHF; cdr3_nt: TGTGCCAGCAGCGCCGGACAGGGCCGCAATCAGCCCCAGCATTTT
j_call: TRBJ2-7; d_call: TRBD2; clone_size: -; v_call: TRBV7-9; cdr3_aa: CASSSGGRHYEQYF; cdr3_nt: TGTGCCAGCAGCTCTGGCGGGAGACACTACGAGCAGTACTTC
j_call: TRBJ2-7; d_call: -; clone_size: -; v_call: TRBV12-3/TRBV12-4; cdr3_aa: CASSFSGRSAYF; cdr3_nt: TGTGCCAGCAGTTTCTCCGGTAGAAGCGCGTACTTC
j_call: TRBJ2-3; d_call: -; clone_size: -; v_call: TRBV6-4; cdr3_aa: CASSEDWTADTQYF; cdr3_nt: TGTGCCAGCAGTGAAGACTGGACAGCAGATACGCAGTATTTT
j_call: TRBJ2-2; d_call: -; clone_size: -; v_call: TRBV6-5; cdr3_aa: CASTLGTNTGELFF; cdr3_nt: TGTGCCAGCACTCTCGGGACGAACACCGGGGAGCTGTTTTTT
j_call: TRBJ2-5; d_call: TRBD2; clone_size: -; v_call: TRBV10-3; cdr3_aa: CAIKAAGFASGKETQYF; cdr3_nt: TGTGCCATCAAGGCGGCGGGTTTTGCTAGCGGGAAAGAGACCCAGTACTTC
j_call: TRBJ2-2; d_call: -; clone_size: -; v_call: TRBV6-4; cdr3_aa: CASRQDLNTGELFF; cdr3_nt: TGTGCCAGCAGACAGGACCTTAACACCGGGGAGCTGTTTTTT
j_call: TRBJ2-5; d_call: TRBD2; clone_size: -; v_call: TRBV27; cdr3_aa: CASSSLAGQETQYF; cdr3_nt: TGTGCCAGCAGTTCCCTAGCGGGTCAAGAGACCCAGTACTTC
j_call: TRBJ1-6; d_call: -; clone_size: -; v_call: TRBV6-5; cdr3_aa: CASSYHRTVSPLHF; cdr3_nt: TGTGCCAGCAGTTACCACAGGACCGTTTCACCCCTCCACTTT
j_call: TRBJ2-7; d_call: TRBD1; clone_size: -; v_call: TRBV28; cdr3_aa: CASSDAGGWQYF; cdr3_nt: TGTGCCAGCAGCGATGCAGGGGGTTGGCAGTACTTC
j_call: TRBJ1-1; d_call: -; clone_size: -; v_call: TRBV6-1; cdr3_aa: CAAVGGPMNTEAFF; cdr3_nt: TGTGCCGCCGTGGGCGGGCCCATGAACACTGAAGCTTTCTTT
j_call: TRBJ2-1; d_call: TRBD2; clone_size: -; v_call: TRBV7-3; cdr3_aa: CASSLFGLAGDYNEQFF; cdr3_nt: TGTGCCAGCAGCCTATTTGGACTAGCGGGAGATTACAATGAGCAGTTCTTC
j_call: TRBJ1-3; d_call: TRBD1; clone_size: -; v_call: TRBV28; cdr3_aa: CASSLFQGASGNTIYF; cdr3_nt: TGTGCCAGCAGTTTATTCCAGGGGGCCTCTGGAAACACCATATATTTT
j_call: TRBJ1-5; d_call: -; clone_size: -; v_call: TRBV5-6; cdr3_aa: CASSFGGYQPQHF; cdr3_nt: TGTGCCAGCAGCTTCGGGGGTTATCAGCCCCAGCATTTT
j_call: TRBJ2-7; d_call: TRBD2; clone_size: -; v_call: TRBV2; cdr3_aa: CASSETLAGYAYEQYF; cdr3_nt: TGTGCCAGCAGTGAAACCCTAGCGGGATATGCCTACGAGCAGTACTTC
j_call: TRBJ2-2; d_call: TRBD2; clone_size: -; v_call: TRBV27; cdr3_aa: CASTPSGTTTGELFF; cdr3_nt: TGTGCCAGCACCCCCTCGGGGACTACCACCGGGGAGCTGTTTTTT
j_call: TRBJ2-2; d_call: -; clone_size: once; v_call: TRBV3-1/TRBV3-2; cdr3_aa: CASSQEGRMNANTGELFF; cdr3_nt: TGTGCCAGCAGCCAAGAGGGCAGGATGAACGCGAACACCGGGGAGCTGTTTTTT
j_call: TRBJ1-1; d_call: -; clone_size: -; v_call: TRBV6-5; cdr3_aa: CASRLTENTEAFF; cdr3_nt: TGTGCCAGCAGGCTGACAGAGAACACTGAAGCTTTCTTT
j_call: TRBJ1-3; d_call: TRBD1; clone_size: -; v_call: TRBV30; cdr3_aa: CAWSAGQGYSGNTIYF; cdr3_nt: TGTGCCTGGAGTGCGGGACAGGGATATTCTGGAAACACCATATATTTT
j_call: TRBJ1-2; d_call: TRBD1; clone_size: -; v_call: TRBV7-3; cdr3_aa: CASTTGPGQKSYTF; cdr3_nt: TGTGCCAGCACCACCGGCCCGGGACAGAAGAGCTACACCTTC
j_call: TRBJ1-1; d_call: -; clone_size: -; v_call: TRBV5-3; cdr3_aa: CARSPSVGAGNTEAFF; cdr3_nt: TGTGCCAGAAGCCCCTCGGTGGGGGCTGGGAACACTGAAGCTTTCTTT
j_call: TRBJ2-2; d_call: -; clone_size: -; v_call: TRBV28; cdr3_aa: CASRKPGLPAGELFF; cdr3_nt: TGTGCCAGCAGGAAGCCGGGACTCCCGGCCGGGGAGCTGTTTTTT
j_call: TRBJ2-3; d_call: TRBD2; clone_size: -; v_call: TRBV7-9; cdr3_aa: CASSLRAGGSDTQYF; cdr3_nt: TGTGCCAGCAGCTTACGAGCGGGAGGATCAGATACGCAGTATTTT
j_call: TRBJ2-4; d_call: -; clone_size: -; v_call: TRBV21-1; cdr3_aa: CASTSRRDLAKNIQYF; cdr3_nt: TGTGCCAGCACCTCAAGGCGGGACCTAGCCAAAAACATTCAGTACTTC
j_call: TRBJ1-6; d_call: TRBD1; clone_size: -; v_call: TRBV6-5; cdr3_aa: CASRGQFYNSPLHF; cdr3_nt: TGTGCCAGCAGGGGACAGTTCTATAATTCACCCCTCCACTTT
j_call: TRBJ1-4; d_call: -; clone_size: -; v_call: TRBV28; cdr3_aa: CASSLDPGSTNEKLFF; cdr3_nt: TGTGCCAGCAGCCTCGACCCGGGATCGACTAATGAAAAACTGTTTTTT
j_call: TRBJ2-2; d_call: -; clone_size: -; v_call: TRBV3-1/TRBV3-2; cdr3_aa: CASSQEKRGYTGELFF; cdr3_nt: TGTGCCAGCAGCCAAGAGAAAAGGGGGTACACCGGGGAGCTGTTTTTT
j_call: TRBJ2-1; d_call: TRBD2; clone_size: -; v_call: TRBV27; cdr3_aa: CASSFLAGGVGDEQFF; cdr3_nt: TGTGCCAGCAGTTTTCTCGCGGGAGGGGTTGGCGATGAGCAGTTCTTC
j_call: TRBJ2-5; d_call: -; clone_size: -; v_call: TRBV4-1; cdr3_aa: CASSNLPSSAETQYF; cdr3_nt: TGCGCCAGCAGCAATCTTCCCAGTTCAGCGGAGACCCAGTACTTC
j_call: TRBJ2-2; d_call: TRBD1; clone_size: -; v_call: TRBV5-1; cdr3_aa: CASSLVGTAITGELFF; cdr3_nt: TGCGCCAGCAGCTTGGTCGGGACAGCCATCACCGGGGAGCTGTTTTTT
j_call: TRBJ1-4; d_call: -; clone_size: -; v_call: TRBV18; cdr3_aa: CASSPPTVTEKLFF; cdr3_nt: TGTGCCAGCTCACCACCCACGGTTACTGAAAAACTGTTTTTT
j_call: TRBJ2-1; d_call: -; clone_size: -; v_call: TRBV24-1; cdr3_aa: CATSDSRPPVYNEQFF; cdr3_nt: TGTGCCACCAGTGATTCTCGCCCCCCAGTCTACAATGAGCAGTTCTTC
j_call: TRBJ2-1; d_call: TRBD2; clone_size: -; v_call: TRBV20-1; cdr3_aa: CSASSGRDPVTYNEQFF; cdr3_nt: TGCAGTGCTAGTAGCGGGAGGGACCCAGTGACCTACAATGAGCAGTTCTTC
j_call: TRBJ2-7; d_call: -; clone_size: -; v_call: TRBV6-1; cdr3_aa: CASSEDGGTAYEQYF; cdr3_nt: TGTGCCAGCAGTGAAGACGGCGGGACGGCCTACGAGCAGTACTTC
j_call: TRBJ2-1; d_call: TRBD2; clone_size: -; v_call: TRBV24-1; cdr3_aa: CATNPGGSYNEQFF; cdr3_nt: TGTGCCACCAATCCGGGAGGGAGCTACAATGAGCAGTTCTTC
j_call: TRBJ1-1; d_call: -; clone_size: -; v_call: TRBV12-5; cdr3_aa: CASGFILGPETDTEAFF; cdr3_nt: TGTGCTAGTGGTTTCATCCTGGGGCCTGAAACTGACACTGAAGCTTTCTTT
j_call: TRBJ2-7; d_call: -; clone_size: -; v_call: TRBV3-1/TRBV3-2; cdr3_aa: CASSPPDRTYEQYF; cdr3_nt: TGTGCCAGCAGCCCCCCCGACAGGACCTACGAGCAGTACTTC
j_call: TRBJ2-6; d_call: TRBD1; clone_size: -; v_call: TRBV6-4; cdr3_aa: CASSDPNRGQGFSGANVLTF; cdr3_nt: TGTGCCAGCAGTGACCCGAATAGGGGACAGGGGTTTTCTGGGGCCAACGTCCTGACTTTC
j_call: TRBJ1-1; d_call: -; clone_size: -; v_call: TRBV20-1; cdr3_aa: CSARGTSEAFF; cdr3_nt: TGCAGTGCTAGAGGGACATCTGAAGCTTTCTTT
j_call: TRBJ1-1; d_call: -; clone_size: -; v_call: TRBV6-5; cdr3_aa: CATARGGPNTEAFF; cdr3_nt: TGTGCCACAGCCCGCGGGGGACCGAACACTGAAGCTTTCTTT
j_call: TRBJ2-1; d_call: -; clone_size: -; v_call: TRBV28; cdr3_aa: CASSLSRQGGEQFF; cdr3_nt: TGTGCCAGCAGTTTGTCCCGACAGGGAGGTGAGCAGTTCTTC
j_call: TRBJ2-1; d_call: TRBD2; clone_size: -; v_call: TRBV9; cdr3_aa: CASSAGPHPGLGYNEQFF; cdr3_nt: TGTGCCAGCAGCGCGGGCCCTCACCCGGGACTAGGATACAATGAGCAGTTCTTC